This TCR beta chain was retrieved from a study of CD4+ T cells in melanoma (dated by TCRdb to between 2020 and 2023). Concerning the study at large: Neoantigen-specific CD4+ T cells in human melanoma were investigated in the study.

Donors were patients with melanoma. The library came from the immunoSEQ multiplex PCR assay. This is the immuneACCESS table as TCRdb keeps it, with only in-frame sequences that have V and J called. A part of the clones is gone; compared with another copy, unresolved V genes explain less than half, and the rest is unexplained. Present in this sample are about 10,000 clones, 50% to 70% of which were seen just once. The ten largest account for approximately 25% of the sample. The paper as a whole reports these results and caveats: The report described a correlation between neoantigen-specific CD4+ T cells and the function of CD8+ T cells, macrophages and B cells. Diverse differentiation states were reported to be shown by neoantigen-specific CD4+ T cells in melanoma.

CDR1 SGHVS and CDR2 FNYEAQ were looked up in the germline V gene. Including the terminal cysteine and phenylalanine, the CDR3 comprises 13 residues. Only CDR3 DNA is held: 39 bases, read in frame from base 1. The trim is 4 bases for V and 7 bases for J, with a gap of 11 bases between the germline ends. In its sample, this clone was seen a few times. The antigen it binds to is not known. Base qualities are not at hand, and no much larger clone is one base apart. This TCR derives from a human donor with melanoma. In this chain, TRBV7-6 is recombined with TRBJ1-5, with the D gene not confidently named. The sequenced sample consisted of cells from a culture (not recorded whether cultured in vitro). The CDR3 protein is CASSSSVGQPQHF. The DNA is TGTGCCAGCAGCTCGTCCGTGGGGCAGCCCCAGCATTTT.